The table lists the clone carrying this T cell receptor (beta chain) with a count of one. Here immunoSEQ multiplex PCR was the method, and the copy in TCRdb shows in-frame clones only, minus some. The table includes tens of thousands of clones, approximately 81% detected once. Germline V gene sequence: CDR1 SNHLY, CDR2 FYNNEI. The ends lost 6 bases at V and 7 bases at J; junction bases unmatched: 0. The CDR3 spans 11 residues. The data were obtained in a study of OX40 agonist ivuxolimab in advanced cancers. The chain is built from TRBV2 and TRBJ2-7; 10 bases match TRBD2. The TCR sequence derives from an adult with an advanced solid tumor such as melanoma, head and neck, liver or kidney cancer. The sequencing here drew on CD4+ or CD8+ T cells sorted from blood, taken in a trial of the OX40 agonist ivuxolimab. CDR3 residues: CASRLAGEQYF. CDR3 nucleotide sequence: TGTGCCAGCAGACTAGCGGGAGAGCAGTACTTC.